These T cell receptor beta chains were read from a single sample in a study of somatic mutations in cytotoxic T cells in rheumatoid arthritis. Repertoires were generated with immunoSEQ multiplex PCR, while TCRdb's copy carries only in-frame clones and drops some. The sample carries 2,500 to 3,500 clones, 80% to 95% recorded once. The sequencing input was CD8+ T cells sorted from blood. The origin of the receptors is a woman younger than 30 with rheumatoid arthritis. The conserved cysteine and the conserved F or W are not part of the CDR3 here. D genes are given only for firm matches. Size is omitted from some rows. Given values are once, few, many or a class for expanded clones.

V | size | D | CDR3
TRBV4-1 | - | TRBD1 | ASSRLTGLGDEQF
TRBV27 | - | TRBD2 | ASAWGGTYEQY
TRBV9 | - | TRBD1 | ASSAPGQTASYNEQF
TRBV11-3 | - | TRBD2 | ASSERTSGSRTEQF
TRBV4-1 | - | - | ASSQAQGSGNTIY
TRBV9 | - | - | ASSPPGGTEAF
TRBV6-1 | once | - | ASSESQVSYNSPLH
TRBV7-9 | - | TRBD1 | ASSLRDRGLDEQF
TRBV5-6 | once | TRBD2 | ASSRGTSDSTDTQY
TRBV19 | - | TRBD2 | ASQTSGDTDTQY
TRBV11-2 | - | - | ASSLTESDTDTQY
TRBV6-4 | once | TRBD2 | ASSPSSGGQETQY
TRBV21-1 | - | - | ASKGGRPCTEAF
TRBV10-3 | - | TRBD1 | AIRAGTGYETQY
TRBV6-4 | few | TRBD2 | ASSDSRGSTDTQY
TRBV29-1 | - | TRBD1 | SVEDGTGAGTEAF
TRBV6-5 | - | - | ASRTASYEQY
TRBV19 | - | TRBD2 | ASSMGSGEGDTQY
TRBV5-3 | once | - | ARSYAASPYEQY
TRBV2 | few | TRBD1 | ASRGTGGSPLQ
TRBV5-4 | - | TRBD2 | ASETSGDQETQY
TRBV7-7 | - | - | ASSPGEGVGYEQY
TRBV11-3 | - | TRBD1 | ASSTTGGTEAF
TRBV5-8 | - | TRBD1 | ASSFGGTGGSEAF
TRBV4-3 | - | TRBD1 | ASSQSGTGYHEQY
TRBV4-3 | - | - | ASSQGPGLAHYEQY
TRBV25-1 | - | - | ASSDLGDNSPLH
TRBV28 | - | TRBD1 | ASSLWSQGAVKPQH
TRBV11-2 | - | - | ASSLGPGSNQPQH
TRBV7-8 | - | - | ASSLGSPLGDEQY
TRBV5-6 | - | - | ASSFSSGDEAF
TRBV27 | - | - | ASSWGERGETQY
TRBV6-4 | - | TRBD2 | ASSDSTSGGDTQY
TRBV4-2 | - | TRBD1 | ASSQEDRVETQY
TRBV6-1 | - | TRBD1 | ASLTGSEQY
TRBV5-6 | - | - | ASSPGGNSYEQY
TRBV13 | - | - | ASSLISEGKSKNIQY
TRBV19 | - | TRBD1 | ASSMGWGQGREQY
TRBV30 | - | - | AWSVLGLRGTGELF
TRBV27 | - | TRBD1 | ASGTDPNTEAF
TRBV9 | once | TRBD2 | ASSAAGDFYNEQF
TRBV4-1 | once | - | ASSQEVGTFNEKLF
TRBV7-9 | - | TRBD2 | ASSLGTSGGYQETQY
TRBV7-2 | - | - | ASSYHSGVSNQPQH
TRBV7-2 | - | TRBD2 | ASSLVAGGLDTQY
TRBV18 | - | - | ASSPTSQLNTGELF
TRBV7-2 | once | - | ASSLGLPAYNEQF
TRBV28 | - | - | ASKKTVYEQY